This T cell receptor (beta chain) appears in the sequencing data of a study of Graves' ophthalmopathy and Graves' hyperthyroidism. Overall study context: Peripheral blood was gathered at the point of initial diagnosis, before any treatment started. Study conclusions and caveats: Progression of ophthalmopathy was predicted by the model with about 67% sensitivity and 72% to 85% specificity. A 13-signature model separated ophthalmopathy from stable hyperthyroidism, reaching 85% to 90% sensitivity and roughly 81% specificity cross-validated.

Other autoimmune disease, uncontrolled infection, pregnancy and lactation led to exclusion. Beta-chain TCR CDR3 regions were amplified from RNA transcripts. HTBI primers served in a first-round RT-PCR, which a second-round multiplex PCR followed. Using its own MiXCR run on the multiplex PCR reads, TCRdb lists one record per CDR3 protein. Of almost 750,000 distinct CDR3 sequences listed, about 44% are singletons. Germline values: CDR1 MGHDK, CDR2 SYGVNS. The length of the CDR3 is 16 residues. V lost 5 bases and J lost 4; bases outside the gene matches: 6. Details on this clonotype: What it recognizes is unknown.

J is TRBJ1-6 and V is TRBV25-1; 9 bases line up with TRBD1. Sequenced material: peripheral blood. This clonotype originated in an adult man with Graves' ophthalmopathy. Here the CDR3 reads CASSPLGTGYNSPLHF. CDR3 DNA sequence: TGTGCCAGCAGTCCTCTCGGGACAGGGTATAATTCACCCCTCCACTTT. The full variable domain, completed using reference TRBV25-1 and TRBJ1-6, is EADIYQTPRYLVIGTGKKITLECSQTMGHDKMYWYQQDPGMELHLIHYSYGVNSTEKGDLSSESTVSRIRTEHFPLTLESARPSHTSQYLCASSPLGTGYNSPLHFGNGTRLTVT.